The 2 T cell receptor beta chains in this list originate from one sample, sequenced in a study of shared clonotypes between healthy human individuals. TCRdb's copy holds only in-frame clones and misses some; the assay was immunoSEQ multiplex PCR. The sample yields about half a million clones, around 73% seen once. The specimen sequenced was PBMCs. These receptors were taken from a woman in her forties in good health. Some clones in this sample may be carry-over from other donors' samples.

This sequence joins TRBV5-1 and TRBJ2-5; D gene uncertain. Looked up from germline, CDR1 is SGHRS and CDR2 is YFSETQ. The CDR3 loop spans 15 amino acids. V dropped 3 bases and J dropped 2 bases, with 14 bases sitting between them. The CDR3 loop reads CASSSRRTVQETQYF. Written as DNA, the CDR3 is TGCGCCAGCAGCTCTCGCAGAACTGTACAAGAGACCCAGTACTTC. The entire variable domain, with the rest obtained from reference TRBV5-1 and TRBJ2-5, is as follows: KAGVTQTPRYLIKTRGQQVTLSCSPISGHRSVSWYQQTPGQGLQFLFEYFSETQRNKGNFPGRFSGRQFSNSRSEMNVSTLELGDSALYLCASSSRRTVQETQYFGPGTRLLVL.

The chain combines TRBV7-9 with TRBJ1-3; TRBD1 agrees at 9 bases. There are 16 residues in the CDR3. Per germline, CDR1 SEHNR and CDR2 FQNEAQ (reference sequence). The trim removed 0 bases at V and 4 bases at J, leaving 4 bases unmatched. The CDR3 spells CASSLATGTGGNTIYF. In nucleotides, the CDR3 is TGTGCCAGCAGCTTAGCTACCGGGACAGGGGGAAACACCATATATTTT. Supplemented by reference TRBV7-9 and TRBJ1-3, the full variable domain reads DTGVSQNPRHKITKRGQNVTFRCDPISEHNRLYWYRQTLGQGPEFLTYFQNEAQLEKSRLLSDRFSAERPKGSFSTLEIQRTEQGDSAMYLCASSLATGTGGNTIYFGEGSWLTVV.